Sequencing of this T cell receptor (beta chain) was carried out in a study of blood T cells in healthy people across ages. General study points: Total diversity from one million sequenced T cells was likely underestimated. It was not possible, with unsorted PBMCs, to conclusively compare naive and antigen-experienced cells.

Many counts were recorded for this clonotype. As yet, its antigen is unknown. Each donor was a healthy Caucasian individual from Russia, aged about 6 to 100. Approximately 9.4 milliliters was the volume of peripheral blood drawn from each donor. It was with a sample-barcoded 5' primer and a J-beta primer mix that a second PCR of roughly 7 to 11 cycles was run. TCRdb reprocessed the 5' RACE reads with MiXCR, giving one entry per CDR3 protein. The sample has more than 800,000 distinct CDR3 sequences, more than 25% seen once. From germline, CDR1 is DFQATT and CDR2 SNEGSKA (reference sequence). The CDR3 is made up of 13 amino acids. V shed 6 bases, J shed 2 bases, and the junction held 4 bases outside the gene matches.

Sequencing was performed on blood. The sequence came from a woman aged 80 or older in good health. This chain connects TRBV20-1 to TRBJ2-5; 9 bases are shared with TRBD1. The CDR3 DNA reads TGCAGTGCCGTTGGACAGGGGCAAGAGACCCAGTACTTC. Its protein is CSAVGQGQETQYF.